The source of this TCR beta chain is a study of tumor-infiltrating lymphocytes in localized non-small cell lung cancer (dated by TCRdb to the early 2020s). With respect to the entire study: Patients whose samples were collected after neoadjuvant chemotherapy, as well as both smokers and never-smokers and several histologies, were included in the cohort. Resected tumor tissue and uninvolved lung tissue described as non-adjacent to the tumor were contributed by each patient, with both tissues obtained from the same patient. Alongside flow cytometry, multiplex immunofluorescence, RNA-seq, exome sequencing and proteomics, TCR sequencing was applied to the same patients as one of several integrated assays. In total, the ICON cohort was made up of under 180 surgical patients who had localized non-small cell lung cancer and whose tumors were resected. The paired tumor versus uninvolved lung comparison of immunoSEQ T-cell fraction included some 50 patients.

Enrollment in ICON was initiated in April 2016, and the last patient was enrolled in late 2018. In a subcohort of 76 patients, fresh tumor and matched uninvolved tissue were collected for in-depth immune analyses, with TCR sequencing among those analyses. DNA isolated from bulk tissue, without cell sorting, was used for TCR sequencing. Summary of the overall study and its limitations: No difference in TCR-derived T-cell fraction was observed between the flow cytometry-defined immunotypes IM1 (good prognosis) and IM2 (poor prognosis). Since assay coverage differed from patient to patient depending on how much tissue was available, TCR sequencing was done for only a subset of the cohort. Consistent with immunofluorescence CD3 counts, TCRbeta sequencing supported greater T cell infiltration in tumors than in uninvolved lung tissue. Because different assays used different pieces of the same tissue, intratumor heterogeneity could not be separated from technical variation.

The CDR3 numbers 14 residues from cysteine through phenylalanine. Only the CDR3 part of the read is kept: 42 bases, read in frame from the first base. The germline V gene sets CDR1 to SGHAT and CDR2 to FQNNGV. Clipping removes 0 bases from V and 8 bases from J, with 7 as the unmatched junction base count. The T-cell fraction in tumor and uninvolved lung tissue was provided by TCR sequencing with the immunoSEQ assay. The authors processed their data as follows. For survival analysis, patients were split into high (upper tertile) and low (lower two tertiles) T-cell fraction groups and compared by log-rank test. A signed-rank test was used to test paired tumor versus uninvolved lung differences in T-cell fraction. TCRdb carries this immuneACCESS record with in-frame sequences only. Its versions omit some clonotypes, under half of them owing to an unresolved V gene in the studies checked, with the rest unexplained. V and J calls and clone size follow that table, whereas D and trimming were derived from the DNA. The sample has fewer than 15,000 clones on record, 75% to 80% of them singletons. The top ten constitute about a sixth of the sample.

Concerning this clone: Its antigen has not been determined. It has no much larger one-base neighbor in the sample; base qualities were not kept.

The material sequenced was uninvolved lung tissue not adjacent to the tumor. The chain employs TRBV11-2 and TRBJ2-7; 7 central bases correspond to TRBD1. This TCR was recovered from a human donor with non-small cell lung cancer. The nucleotide sequence is TGTGCCAGCAGCTTAGAAGTTACAGGGGCCAAGCAGTACTTC. Its protein product is CASSLEVTGAKQYF.